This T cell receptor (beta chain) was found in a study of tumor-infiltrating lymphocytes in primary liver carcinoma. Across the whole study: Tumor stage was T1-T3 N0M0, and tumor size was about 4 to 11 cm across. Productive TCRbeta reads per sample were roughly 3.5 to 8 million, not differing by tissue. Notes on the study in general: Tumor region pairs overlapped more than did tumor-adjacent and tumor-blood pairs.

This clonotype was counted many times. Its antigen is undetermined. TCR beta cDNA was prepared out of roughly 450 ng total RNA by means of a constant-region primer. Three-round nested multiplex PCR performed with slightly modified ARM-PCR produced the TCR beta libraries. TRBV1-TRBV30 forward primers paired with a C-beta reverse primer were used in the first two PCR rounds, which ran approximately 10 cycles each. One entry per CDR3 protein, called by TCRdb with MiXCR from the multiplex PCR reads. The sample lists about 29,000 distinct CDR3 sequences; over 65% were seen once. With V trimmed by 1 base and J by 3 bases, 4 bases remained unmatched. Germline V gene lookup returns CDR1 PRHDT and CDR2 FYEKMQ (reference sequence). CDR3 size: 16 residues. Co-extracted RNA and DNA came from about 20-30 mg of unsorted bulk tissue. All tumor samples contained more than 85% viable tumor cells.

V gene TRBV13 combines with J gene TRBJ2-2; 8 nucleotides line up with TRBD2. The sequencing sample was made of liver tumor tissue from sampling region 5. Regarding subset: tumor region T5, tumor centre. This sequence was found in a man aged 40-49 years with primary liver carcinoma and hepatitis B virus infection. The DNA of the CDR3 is TGTGCCAGCAGCTTAGCGCGGGAGGTTTACACCGGGGAGCTGTTTTTT. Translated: CASSLAREVYTGELFF.